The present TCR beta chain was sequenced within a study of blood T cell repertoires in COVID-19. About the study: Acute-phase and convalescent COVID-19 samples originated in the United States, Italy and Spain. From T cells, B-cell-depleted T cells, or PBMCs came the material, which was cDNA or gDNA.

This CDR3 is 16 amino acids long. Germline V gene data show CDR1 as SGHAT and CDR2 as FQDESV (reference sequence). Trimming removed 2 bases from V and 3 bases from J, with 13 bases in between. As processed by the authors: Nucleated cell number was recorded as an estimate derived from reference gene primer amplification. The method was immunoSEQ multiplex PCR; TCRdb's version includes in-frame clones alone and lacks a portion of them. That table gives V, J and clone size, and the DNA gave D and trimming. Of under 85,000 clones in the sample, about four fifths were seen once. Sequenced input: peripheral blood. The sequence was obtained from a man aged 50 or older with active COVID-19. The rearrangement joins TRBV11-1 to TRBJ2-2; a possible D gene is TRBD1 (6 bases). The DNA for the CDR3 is TGTGCCAGCAGCTTATCTCGGGACACCCACACCGGGGAGCTGTTTTTT. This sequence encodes CASSLSRDTHTGELFF.